This T cell receptor beta chain derives from a study of cytomegalovirus exposure and HLA in healthy donors. Study details: Most donors, roughly 84% of over 300 genotyped, fell in the Caucasian-associated ancestry cluster.

Healthy bone marrow donors formed the donor group. Germline loops: CDR1 SQVTM, CDR2 ANQGSEA. The CDR3 sequence is 11 residues long. V was clipped by 5 bases and J by 5 bases, with 9 bases between them. Broader study findings: Later analysis found that TCR beta chains associated with HLA were more clonally expanded than other, equally common chains. The listing of approximately 160 TCR beta chains classed them as cytomegalovirus-associated.

About this clone: The antigen is unknown.

PCR primers comprised 60 Vbeta and 13 Jbeta primers. Measured with immunoSEQ multiplex PCR; TCRdb has only the in-frame clones, and not every one. The table records a few hundred thousand clones, about four fifths of them present only once. Source material: PBMCs. The clonotype originates from a woman aged 40 to 49 in good health and CMV-seropositive. V and J are TRBV29-1 and TRBJ1-2; D is possibly TRBD1 (6 bases). The chain's CDR3 is CSVSDSYGYTF. DNA of the CDR3: TGCAGCGTTTCGGACAGTTATGGCTACACCTTC.